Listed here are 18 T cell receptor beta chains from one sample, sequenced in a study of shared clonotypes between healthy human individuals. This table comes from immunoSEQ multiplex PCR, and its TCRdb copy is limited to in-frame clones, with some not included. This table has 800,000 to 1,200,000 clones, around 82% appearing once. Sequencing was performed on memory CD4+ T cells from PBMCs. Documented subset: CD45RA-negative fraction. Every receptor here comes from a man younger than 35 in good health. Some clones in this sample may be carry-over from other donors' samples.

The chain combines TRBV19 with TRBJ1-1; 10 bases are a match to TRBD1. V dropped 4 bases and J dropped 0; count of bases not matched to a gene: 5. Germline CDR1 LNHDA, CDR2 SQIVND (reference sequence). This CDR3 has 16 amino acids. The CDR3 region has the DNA TGTGCCAGTAGTAGGGGACAGGGGCCACTGAACACTGAAGCTTTCTTT. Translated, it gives CASSRGQGPLNTEAFF. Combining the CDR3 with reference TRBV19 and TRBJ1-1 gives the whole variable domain DGGITQSPKYLFRKEGQNVTLSCEQNLNHDAMYWYRQDPGQGLRLIYYSQIVNDFQKGDIAEGYSVSREKKESFPLTVTSAQKNPTAFYLCASSRGQGPLNTEAFFGQGTRLTVV.

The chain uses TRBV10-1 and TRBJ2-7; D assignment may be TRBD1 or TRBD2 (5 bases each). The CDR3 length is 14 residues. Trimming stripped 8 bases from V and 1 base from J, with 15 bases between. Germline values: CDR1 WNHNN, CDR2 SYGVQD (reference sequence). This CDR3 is CASYRGASSYEQYF. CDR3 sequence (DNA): TGCGCCAGCTACCGAGGGGCGAGTTCCTACGAGCAGTACTTC.

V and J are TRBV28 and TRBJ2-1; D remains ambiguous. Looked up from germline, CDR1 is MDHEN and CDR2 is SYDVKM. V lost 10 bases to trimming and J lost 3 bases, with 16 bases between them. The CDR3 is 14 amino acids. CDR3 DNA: TGTGCCAACATCCTAAGTCCGGACTACAATGAGCAGTTCTTC. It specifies CANILSPDYNEQFF.

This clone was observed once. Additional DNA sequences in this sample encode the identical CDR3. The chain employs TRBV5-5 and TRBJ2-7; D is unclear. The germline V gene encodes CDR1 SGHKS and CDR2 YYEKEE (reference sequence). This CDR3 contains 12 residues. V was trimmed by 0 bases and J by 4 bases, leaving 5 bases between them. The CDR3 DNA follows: TGTGCCAGCAGCTTGGGGCGGTACGAGCAGTACTTC. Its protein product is CASSLGRYEQYF.

CDR3 DNA sequence: TGTGCCAGCAGCCAAGACTTTGCGGGGTTCTCCTACGAGCAGTACTTC. Translated, it gives CASSQDFAGFSYEQYF. The chain joins TRBV14 to TRBJ2-7, with D maybe TRBD2 (6 bases). The CDR3 length is 16 residues. From germline, CDR1 is SGHDN and CDR2 FVKESK. The ends were cut back, 0 bases at V and 0 bases at J, with 12 bases in the middle.

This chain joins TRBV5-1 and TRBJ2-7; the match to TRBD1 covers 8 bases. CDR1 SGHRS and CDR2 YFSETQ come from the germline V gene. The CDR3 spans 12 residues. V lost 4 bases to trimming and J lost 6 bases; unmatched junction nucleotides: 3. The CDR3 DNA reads TGCGCCAGCAGCATCACAGGGGGCGAGCAGTACTTC. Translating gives CASSITGGEQYF.

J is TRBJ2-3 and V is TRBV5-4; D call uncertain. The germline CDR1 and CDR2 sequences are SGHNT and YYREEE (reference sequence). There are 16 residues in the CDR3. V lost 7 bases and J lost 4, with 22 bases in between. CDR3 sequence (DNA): TGTGCCAGCGGCGCCAAGGATAATTGGAGCGCAGATACGCAGTATTTT. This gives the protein CASGAKDNWSADTQYF.

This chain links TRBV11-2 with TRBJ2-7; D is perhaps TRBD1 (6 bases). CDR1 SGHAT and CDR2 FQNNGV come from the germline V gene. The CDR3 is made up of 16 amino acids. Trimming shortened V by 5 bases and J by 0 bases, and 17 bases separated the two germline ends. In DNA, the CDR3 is TGTGCCAGCAGCCCCGTCGGACAGTCAAGCTCCTACGAGCAGTACTTC. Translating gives CASSPVGQSSSYEQYF.

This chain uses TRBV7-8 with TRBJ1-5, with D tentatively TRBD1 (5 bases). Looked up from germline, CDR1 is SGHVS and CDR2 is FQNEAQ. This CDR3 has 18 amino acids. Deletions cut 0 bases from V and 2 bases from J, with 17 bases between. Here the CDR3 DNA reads TGTGCCAGCAGCTTAGCAGCAGGGTTCACTTATGGCAATCAGCCCCAGCATTTT. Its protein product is CASSLAAGFTYGNQPQHF.

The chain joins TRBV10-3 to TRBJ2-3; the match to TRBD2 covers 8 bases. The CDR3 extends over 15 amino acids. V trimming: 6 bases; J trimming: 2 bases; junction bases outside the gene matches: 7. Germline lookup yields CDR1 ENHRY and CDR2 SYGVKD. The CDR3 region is CAIRASGYFTDTQYF. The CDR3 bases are TGTGCCATCAGGGCTAGCGGGTACTTCACAGATACGCAGTATTTT.

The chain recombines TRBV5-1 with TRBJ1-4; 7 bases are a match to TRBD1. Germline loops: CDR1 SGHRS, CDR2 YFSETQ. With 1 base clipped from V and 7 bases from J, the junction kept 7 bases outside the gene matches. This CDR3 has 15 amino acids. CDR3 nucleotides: TGCGCCAGCAGCTTGTTAAGGGGGCAAGGTGAAAAACTGTTTTTT. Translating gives CASSLLRGQGEKLFF.

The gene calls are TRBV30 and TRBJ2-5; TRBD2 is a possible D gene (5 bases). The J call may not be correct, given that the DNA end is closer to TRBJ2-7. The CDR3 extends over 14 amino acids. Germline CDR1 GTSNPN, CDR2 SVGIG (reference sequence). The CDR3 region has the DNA TGTGCCTGGAGGGAGAGGGCAAAGTCCTACGAGCAGTACTTC. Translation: CAWRERAKSYEQYF.

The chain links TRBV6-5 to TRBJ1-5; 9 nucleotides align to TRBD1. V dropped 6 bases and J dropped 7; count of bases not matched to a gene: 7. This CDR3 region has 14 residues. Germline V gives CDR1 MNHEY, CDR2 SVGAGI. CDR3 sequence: CASSPDRGRQPQHF. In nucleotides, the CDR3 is TGTGCCAGCAGCCCCGACAGGGGGAGGCAGCCCCAGCATTTT.

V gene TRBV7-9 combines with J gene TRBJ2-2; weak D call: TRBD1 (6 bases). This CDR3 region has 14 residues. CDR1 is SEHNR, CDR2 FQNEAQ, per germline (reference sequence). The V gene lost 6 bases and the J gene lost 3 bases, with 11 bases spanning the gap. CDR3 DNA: TGTGCCAGCAGTGGACAGATTTACACCGGGGAGCTGTTTTTT. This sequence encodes CASSGQIYTGELFF.

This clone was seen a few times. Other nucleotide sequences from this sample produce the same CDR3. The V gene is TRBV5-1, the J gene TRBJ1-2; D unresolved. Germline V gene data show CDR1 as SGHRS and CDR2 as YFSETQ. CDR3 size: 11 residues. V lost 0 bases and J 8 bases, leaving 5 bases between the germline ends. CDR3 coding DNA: TGCGCCAGCAGCTTGGAGGGCGGCTACACCTTC. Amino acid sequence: CASSLEGGYTF.

The CDR3 DNA reads TGTGCCAGCAGTCACCCGGGGGGGACCGGGGAGCTGTTTTTT. Translation gives CASSHPGGTGELFF. This rearrangement joins TRBV27 to TRBJ2-2; 8 nucleotides line up with TRBD2. Germline CDR1 and CDR2: MNHEY and SMNVEV (reference sequence). The junction had 4 bases not matched to a gene; V was cut back by 5 bases and J by 5 bases. The length of the CDR3 is 14 residues.

The CDR3 DNA follows: TGTGCCAGCAGTGGACAGGGCCCTAGCAATCAGCCCCAGCATTTT. It codes for CASSGQGPSNQPQHF. The V gene is TRBV6-1, the J gene TRBJ1-5, with TRBD1 matching over 7 bases. This CDR3 has 15 residues. V shed 4 bases and J 0 bases; nucleotides not matched to a gene: 3. The germline V gene encodes CDR1 MNHNS and CDR2 SASEGT.

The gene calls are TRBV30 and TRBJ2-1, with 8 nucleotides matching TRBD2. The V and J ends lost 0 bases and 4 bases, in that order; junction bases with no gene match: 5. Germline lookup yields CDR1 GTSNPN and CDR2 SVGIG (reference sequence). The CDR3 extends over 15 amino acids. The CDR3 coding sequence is TGTGCCTGGAGTGTCCGCGGGAGGCTTTACAATGAGCAGTTCTTC. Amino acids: CAWSVRGRLYNEQFF.